This TCR beta chain derives from a study of shared clonotypes between healthy human individuals. Whole-study results and caveats: Deeper or shallower sequencing was expected to change how clonotypes are shared among donors.

This table comes from immunoSEQ multiplex PCR, and its TCRdb copy is limited to in-frame clones, with some not included. Found here are a few million clones, more than 85% of them singletons; the top ten hold about 0.41%. Of note for this clone: Antigen unknown. Other DNA sequences of this sample code for an identical CDR3.

Trimming cost V 5 bases and J 3 bases; bases outside gene matches: 8. The germline gives CDR1 SGHTA, CDR2 FQGNSA. This CDR3 spans 15 amino acids. The V call is TRBV7-2, the J call TRBJ2-7, with 9 bases matching TRBD1. The sample comprised naive CD4+ T cells from PBMCs. Described subset: CD45RA+ positively selected. The receptor was derived from a man aged 18 to 30 in good health. Some clones in this sample may be carry-over from other donors' samples. CDR3 sequence (DNA): TGTGCCAGCAGCACCGCCGGGACAGGGTACTACGAGCAGTACTTC. This sequence encodes CASSTAGTGYYEQYF.